A selection of T cell receptor beta chains follows, all from one sample in a study of Graves' ophthalmopathy and Graves' hyperthyroidism. TCRdb analysed the multiplex PCR reads with MiXCR anew, one entry per CDR3 protein. This table has 150,000 to 200,000 distinct CDR3 sequences, 39% appearing once. Specimen: peripheral blood. These TCRs come from a man aged 30 to 39 with Graves' ophthalmopathy. CDR3s include the opening cysteine and the closing phenylalanine or tryptophan. Each record gives: CDR3 protein, CDR3 DNA, V gene, D gene, J gene, clone size. D genes are given only for firm matches. Clone size is stated in some rows and not others, as once, few, many or a class when expanded.

CASSFDLDRGQGYTF	TGTGCCAGCAGTTTCGACCTTGACAGGGGGCAGGGCTACACCTTC	TRBV12-3/TRBV12-4	TRBD1	TRBJ1-2	NA
CASSSLAGVETQYF	TGTGCCAGCAGCTCGTTAGCGGGAGTTGAGACCCAGTACTTC	TRBV7-2	TRBD2	TRBJ2-5	many
CASSSLASTDTQYF	TGTGCCAGCAGTTCCCTTGCTAGCACAGATACGCAGTATTTT	TRBV13	NA	TRBJ2-3	many
CASSPLGTMGSNQPQHF	TGTGCCAGCTCACCCCTCGGGACAATGGGGAGCAATCAGCCCCAGCATTTT	TRBV18	NA	TRBJ1-5	many
CATSETIGGYTF	TGTGCCACCAGTGAAACTATAGGTGGCTACACCTTC	TRBV24-1	NA	TRBJ1-2	many
CASSSLDSGAEAFF	TGCGCCAGCAGCTCCTTAGACAGTGGCGCTGAAGCTTTCTTT	TRBV5-1	NA	TRBJ1-1	NA
CASTNTGELFF	TGTGCCAGCACCAACACCGGGGAGCTGTTTTTT	TRBV6-2/TRBV6-3	NA	TRBJ2-2	many
CASSEGRATYGYTF	TGTGCCAGCAGTGAGGGCAGGGCCACCTATGGCTACACCTTC	TRBV6-1	NA	TRBJ1-2	NA
CSARDNSQSQPQHF	TGCAGTGCTAGAGATAACTCCCAATCCCAGCCCCAGCATTTT	TRBV20-1	NA	TRBJ1-5	many
CASSSDPGLQPQHF	TGTGCCAGCAGCTCGGACCCAGGGCTTCAGCCCCAGCATTTT	TRBV7-2	NA	TRBJ1-5	NA
CAINSGHENTEAFF	TGTGCCATCAACTCGGGACACGAGAACACTGAAGCTTTCTTT	TRBV6-1	NA	TRBJ1-1	NA
CASRTGPGNTIYF	TGTGCCAGCAGAACCGGCCCAGGAAACACCATATATTTT	TRBV6-5	NA	TRBJ1-3	many
CASSDPGEQETQYF	TGCGCCAGCAGTGATCCAGGAGAACAAGAGACCCAGTACTTC	TRBV10-1	NA	TRBJ2-5	NA
CAWRGVSFYGYTF	TGTGCCTGGAGGGGTGTATCGTTCTATGGCTACACCTTC	TRBV30	NA	TRBJ1-2	many
CASSLEASSMNTEAFF	TGTGCCAGCAGTTTAGAGGCCTCGAGCATGAACACTGAAGCTTTCTTT	TRBV11-2	NA	TRBJ1-1	NA
CASSYSTQHSSYEQYF	TGTGCCAGCAGTTACTCGACTCAACACAGCTCCTACGAGCAGTACTTC	TRBV6-2/TRBV6-3	NA	TRBJ2-7	NA
CASSPGQERNIQYF	TGTGCCAGCAGCCCGGGTCAAGAACGAAACATTCAGTACTTC	TRBV7-8	NA	TRBJ2-4	many
CSARGRDYQETQYF	TGCAGTGCTAGAGGCCGGGACTACCAAGAGACCCAGTACTTC	TRBV20-1	NA	TRBJ2-5	many
CASRGTGNEQFF	TGTGCCAGCAGGGGGACTGGCAATGAGCAGTTCTTC	TRBV12-3/TRBV12-4	NA	TRBJ2-1	many
CSAPRVAGVGETQYF	TGCAGTGCCCCAAGGGTAGCGGGAGTCGGAGAGACCCAGTACTTC	TRBV20-1	TRBD2	TRBJ2-5	many
CASSYSSRQGDTQYF	TGTGCCAGCAGTTACTCATCCCGCCAGGGAGATACGCAGTATTTT	TRBV6-5	NA	TRBJ2-3	once
CASSTPGLAGETQYF	TGTGCCAGCAGCACCCCGGGACTAGCGGGAGAGACCCAGTACTTC	TRBV7-8	TRBD2	TRBJ2-5	NA
CSAKAGFPKNIQYF	TGCAGTGCCAAAGCAGGGTTTCCCAAAAACATTCAGTACTTC	TRBV20-1	NA	TRBJ2-4	NA
CASSLQPLYGYTF	TGTGCCAGCAGTTTACAGCCCCTATATGGCTACACCTTC	TRBV28	NA	TRBJ1-2	NA
CASSSTLAGGPGEQYF	TGCGCCAGCAGCTCAACACTAGCGGGAGGGCCGGGCGAGCAGTACTTC	TRBV4-1	TRBD2	TRBJ2-7	many
CASSQDHGAEQYF	TGTGCCAGCAGCCAGGACCACGGTGCCGAGCAGTACTTC	TRBV2	NA	TRBJ2-7	NA
CATSDRDRVNTGELFF	TGTGCCACCAGTGATCGAGACAGGGTGAACACCGGGGAGCTGTTTTTT	TRBV24-1	TRBD1	TRBJ2-2	many
CSARPQPYRGKNIQYF	TGCAGTGCTAGACCGCAACCTTACAGGGGTAAAAACATTCAGTACTTC	TRBV20-1	TRBD1	TRBJ2-4	many
CASSSTTTGELFF	TGTGCCAGCAGTTCAACTACTACCGGGGAGCTGTTTTTT	TRBV6-2/TRBV6-3	NA	TRBJ2-2	few
CASSATGVADTEAFF	TGTGCCAGCAGTGCAACAGGGGTAGCGGACACTGAAGCTTTCTTT	TRBV6-1	TRBD1	TRBJ1-1	many
CASSLGAAGGYTF	TGTGCCAGCAGTTTAGGGGCAGCGGGGGGCTACACCTTC	TRBV12-3/TRBV12-4	NA	TRBJ1-2	NA
CATEPGTGAIAEGYTF	TGTGCCACAGAACCCGGGACAGGAGCCATCGCGGAGGGCTACACCTTC	TRBV15	TRBD1	TRBJ1-2	NA
CASTFGTDQETQYF	TGTGCCAGCACCTTTGGGACGGACCAAGAGACCCAGTACTTC	TRBV12-3/TRBV12-4	NA	TRBJ2-5	NA
CASNPTVTFQQGPTYEQYF	TGTGCCAGCAACCCTACGGTCACTTTCCAACAGGGACCCACCTACGAGCAGTACTTC	TRBV6-2/TRBV6-3	NA	TRBJ2-7	NA
CATSRDLRGYTF	TGTGCCACCAGCAGGGACCTCAGGGGCTACACCTTC	TRBV15	NA	TRBJ1-2	NA
CASSLGPGYTF	TGTGCCAGCAGTTTGGGCCCTGGCTACACCTTC	TRBV12-3/TRBV12-4	NA	TRBJ1-2	NA
CASSLQGAKGNTIYF	TGTGCCAGCAGTCTACAGGGGGCAAAAGGAAACACCATATATTTT	TRBV12-3/TRBV12-4	TRBD1	TRBJ1-3	many